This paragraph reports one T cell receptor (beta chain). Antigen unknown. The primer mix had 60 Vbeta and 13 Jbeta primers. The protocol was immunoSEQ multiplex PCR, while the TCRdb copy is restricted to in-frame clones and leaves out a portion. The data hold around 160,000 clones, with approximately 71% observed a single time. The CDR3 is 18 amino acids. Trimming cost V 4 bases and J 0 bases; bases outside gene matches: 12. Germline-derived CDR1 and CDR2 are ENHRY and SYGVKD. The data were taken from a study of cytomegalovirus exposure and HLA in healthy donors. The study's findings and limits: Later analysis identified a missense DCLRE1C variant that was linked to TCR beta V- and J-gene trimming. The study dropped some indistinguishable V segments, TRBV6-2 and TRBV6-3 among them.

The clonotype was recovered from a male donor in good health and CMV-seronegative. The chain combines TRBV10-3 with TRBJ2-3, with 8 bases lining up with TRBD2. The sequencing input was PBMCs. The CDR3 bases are TGTGCCATCAGTGTAACCGGACTAGCACATTCTAGCACAGATACGCAGTATTTT. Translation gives CAISVTGLAHSSTDTQYF.